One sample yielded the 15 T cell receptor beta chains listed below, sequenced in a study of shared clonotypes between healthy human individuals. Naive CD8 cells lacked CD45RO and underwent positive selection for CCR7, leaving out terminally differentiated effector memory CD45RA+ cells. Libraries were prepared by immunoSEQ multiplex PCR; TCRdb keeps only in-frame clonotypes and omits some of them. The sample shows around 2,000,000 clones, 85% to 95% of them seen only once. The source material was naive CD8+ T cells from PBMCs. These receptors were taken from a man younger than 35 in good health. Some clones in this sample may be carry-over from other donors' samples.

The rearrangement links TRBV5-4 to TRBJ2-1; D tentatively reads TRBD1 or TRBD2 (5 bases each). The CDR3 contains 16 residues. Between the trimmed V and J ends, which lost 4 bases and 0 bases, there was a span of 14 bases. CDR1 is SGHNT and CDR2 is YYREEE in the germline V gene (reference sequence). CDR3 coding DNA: TGTGCCAGCAGCGCCGATCTGGGGACCTCCTACAATGAGCAGTTCTTC. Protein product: CASSADLGTSYNEQFF.

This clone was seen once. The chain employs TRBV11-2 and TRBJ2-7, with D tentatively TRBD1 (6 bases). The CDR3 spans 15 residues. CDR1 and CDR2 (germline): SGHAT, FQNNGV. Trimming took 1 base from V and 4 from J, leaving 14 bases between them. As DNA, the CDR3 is TGTGCCAGCAGCTTAGTCCTCAGGGGCCGGTACGAGCAGTACTTC. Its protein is CASSLVLRGRYEQYF.

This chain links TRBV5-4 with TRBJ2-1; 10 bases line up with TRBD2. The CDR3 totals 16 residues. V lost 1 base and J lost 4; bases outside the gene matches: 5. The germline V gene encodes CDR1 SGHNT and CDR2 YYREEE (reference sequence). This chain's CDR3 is CASSLYTSGKYNEQFF. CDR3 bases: TGTGCCAGCAGCTTGTATACTAGCGGGAAGTACAATGAGCAGTTCTTC.

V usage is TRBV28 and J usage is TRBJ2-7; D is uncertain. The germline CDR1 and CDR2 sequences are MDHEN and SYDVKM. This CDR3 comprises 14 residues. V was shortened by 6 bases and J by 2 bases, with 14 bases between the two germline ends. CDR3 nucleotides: TGTGCCAGCAGACCCGTGAGGTCCGCCTACGAGCAGTACTTC. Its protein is CASRPVRSAYEQYF.

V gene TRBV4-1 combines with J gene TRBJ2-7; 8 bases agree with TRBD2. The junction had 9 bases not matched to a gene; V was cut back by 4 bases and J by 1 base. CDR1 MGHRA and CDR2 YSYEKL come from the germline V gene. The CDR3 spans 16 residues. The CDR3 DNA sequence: TGCGCCAGCAGCCCAAGAGAGGGACTAGGATCCTACGAGCAGTACTTC. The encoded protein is CASSPREGLGSYEQYF.

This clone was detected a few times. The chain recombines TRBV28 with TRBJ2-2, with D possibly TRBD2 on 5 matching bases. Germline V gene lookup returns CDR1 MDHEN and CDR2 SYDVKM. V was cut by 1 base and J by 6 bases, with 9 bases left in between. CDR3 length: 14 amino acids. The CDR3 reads CASSLFRDSGELFF. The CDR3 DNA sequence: TGTGCCAGCAGTTTATTTCGGGATTCCGGGGAGCTGTTTTTT. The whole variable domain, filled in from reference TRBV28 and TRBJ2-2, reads DVKVTQSSRYLVKRTGEKVFLECVQDMDHENMFWYRQDPGLGLRLIYFSYDVKMKEKGDIPEGYSVSREKKERFSLILESASTNQTSMYLCASSLFRDSGELFFGEGSRLTVL.

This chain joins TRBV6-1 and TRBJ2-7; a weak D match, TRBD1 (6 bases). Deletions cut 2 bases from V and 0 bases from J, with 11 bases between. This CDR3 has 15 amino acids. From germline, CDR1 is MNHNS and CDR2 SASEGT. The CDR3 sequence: CASSEYRANSYEQYF. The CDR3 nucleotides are TGTGCCAGCAGTGAATACAGGGCGAACTCCTACGAGCAGTACTTC.

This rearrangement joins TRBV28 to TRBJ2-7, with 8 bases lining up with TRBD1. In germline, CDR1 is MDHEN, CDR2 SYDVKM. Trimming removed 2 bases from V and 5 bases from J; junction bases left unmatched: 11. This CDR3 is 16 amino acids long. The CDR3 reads CASSLTPDRVTDEQYF. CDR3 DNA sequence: TGTGCCAGCAGTTTAACCCCGGACAGGGTCACGGACGAGCAGTACTTC. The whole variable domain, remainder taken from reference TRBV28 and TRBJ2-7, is DVKVTQSSRYLVKRTGEKVFLECVQDMDHENMFWYRQDPGLGLRLIYFSYDVKMKEKGDIPEGYSVSREKKERFSLILESASTNQTSMYLCASSLTPDRVTDEQYFGPGTRLTVT.

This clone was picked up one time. The CDR3 protein is CASSPNHFLAGGDTQYF. CDR3 sequence (DNA): TGTGCCAGCAGTCCTAACCACTTCCTAGCGGGAGGGGATACGCAGTATTTT. The chain has TRBV27 and TRBJ2-3, with TRBD2 matching over 12 bases. The CDR3 length is 17 residues. Trimming took 5 bases from V and 6 from J; bases not matched to a gene: 12. Per germline, CDR1 MNHEY and CDR2 SMNVEV (reference sequence).

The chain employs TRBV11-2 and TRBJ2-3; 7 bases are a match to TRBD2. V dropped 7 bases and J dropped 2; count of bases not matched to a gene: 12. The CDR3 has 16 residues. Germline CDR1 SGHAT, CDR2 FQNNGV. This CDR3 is CASTIFLGGDTDTQYF. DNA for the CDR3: TGTGCCAGCACAATTTTCTTGGGGGGGGACACAGATACGCAGTATTTT.

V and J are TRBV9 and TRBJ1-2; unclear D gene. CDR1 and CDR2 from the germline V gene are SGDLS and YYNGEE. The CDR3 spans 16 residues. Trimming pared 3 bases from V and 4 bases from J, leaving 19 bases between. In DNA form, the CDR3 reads TGTGCCAGCAGCGGCTTCGGGCAAACCGACGGCTATGGCTACACCTTC. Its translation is CASSGFGQTDGYGYTF.

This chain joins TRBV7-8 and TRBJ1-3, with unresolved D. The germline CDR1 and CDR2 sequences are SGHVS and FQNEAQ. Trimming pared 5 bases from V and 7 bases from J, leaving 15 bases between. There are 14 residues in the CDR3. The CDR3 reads CASSTVEMRNTIYF. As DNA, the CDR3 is TGTGCCAGCAGCACAGTCGAAATGCGTAACACCATATATTTT.

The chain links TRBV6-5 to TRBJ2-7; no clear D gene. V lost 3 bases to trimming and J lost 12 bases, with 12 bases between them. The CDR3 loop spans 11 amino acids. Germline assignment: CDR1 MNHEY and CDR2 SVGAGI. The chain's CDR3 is CASSYEADWYF. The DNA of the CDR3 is TGTGCCAGCAGTTATGAGGCAGACTGGTACTTC.

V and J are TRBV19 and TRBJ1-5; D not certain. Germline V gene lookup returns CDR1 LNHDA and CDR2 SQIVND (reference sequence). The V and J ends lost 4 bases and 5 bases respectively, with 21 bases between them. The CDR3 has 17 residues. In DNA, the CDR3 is TGTGCCAGTAGTACCCCCTCGGTTCCCGGCGGCGATCAGCCCCAGCATTTT. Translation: CASSTPSVPGGDQPQHF.

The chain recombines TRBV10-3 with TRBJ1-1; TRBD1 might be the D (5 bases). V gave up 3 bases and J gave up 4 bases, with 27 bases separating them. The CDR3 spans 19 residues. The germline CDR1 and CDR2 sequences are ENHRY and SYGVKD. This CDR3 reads CAISDEGRTSPNGSTEAFF. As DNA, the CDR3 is TGTGCCATCAGTGATGAGGGGCGGACTTCCCCAAACGGGAGCACTGAAGCTTTCTTT.